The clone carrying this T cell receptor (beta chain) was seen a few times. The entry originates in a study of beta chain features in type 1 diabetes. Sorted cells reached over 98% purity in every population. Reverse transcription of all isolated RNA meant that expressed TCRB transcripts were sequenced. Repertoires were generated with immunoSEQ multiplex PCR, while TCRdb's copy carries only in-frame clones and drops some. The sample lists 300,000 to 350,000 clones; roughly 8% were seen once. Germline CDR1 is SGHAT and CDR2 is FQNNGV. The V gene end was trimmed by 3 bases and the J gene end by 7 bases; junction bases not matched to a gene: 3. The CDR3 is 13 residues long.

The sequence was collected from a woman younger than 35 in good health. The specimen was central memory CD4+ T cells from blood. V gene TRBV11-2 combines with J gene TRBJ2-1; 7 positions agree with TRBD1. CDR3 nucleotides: TGTGCCAGCAGCTTGGACAGGTTGAATGAGCAGTTCTTC. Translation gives CASSLDRLNEQFF.